This record looks at one T cell receptor beta chain sequence and its context. Antigen: not known. Average input was approximately 1,100 ng genomic DNA for immunoSEQ TCR beta CDR3 amplification. Data came from immunoSEQ multiplex PCR; TCRdb stores just in-frame clones and leaves some out. The table lists some 26,000 clones, with 3.5% to 4.5% in the top ten. This sample was taken from a study of T cells in women clearing cervical HPV infection. Findings and caveats of the study: Repertoire richness, not evenness, was significantly elevated in CIN3+ cases versus controls.

HPV was found by MY09/MY11 PCR and dot-blot genotyping. The material sequenced was blood buffy coat. This sequence was found in a woman aged 18-70 years with a cervical HPV16 infection that either progressed to CIN3+ or cleared (not recorded which).

The CDR3 DNA, read in part, is TGTGCCAGCAGCCGAAGCGAGAACACTGAA. Translating it yields CASSRSENTE. The full-length CDR3 reads as CASSRSENTEAFF. The gene calls are TRBV7-8 and TRBJ1-1; D is unresolved. The read ends 3 residues early relative to the CDR3; the germline J gene fills the gap. This CDR3 has 13 residues. Germline-derived CDR1 and CDR2 are SGHVS and FQNEAQ. V dropped 5 bases and J dropped 1 base, with 8 bases sitting between them.